A selection of T cell receptor beta chains follows, all from one sample in a study of T cells in Graves' hyperthyroidism and ophthalmopathy. TCRdb independently ran MiXCR on the multiplex PCR reads; one entry per CDR3 protein. The profile covers nearly 750,000 distinct CDR3 sequences, with over 35% appearing a single time and less than 40% taken by the ten largest. The sequencing input was blood. The source of these receptors is a middle-aged woman with Graves' hyperthyroidism. The CDR3 runs from the conserved cysteine through the conserved F or W. A D gene is named only where the DNA matches it firmly. The size entry is marked missing in some rows and otherwise reads once, few, many or a size class.

>.|TRBV20-1|TRBJ1-6|.
TGCAGTGCTAGTACGAGCTCTGGCAATTCACCCCTCCACTTT
CSASTSSGNSPLHF
>many|TRBV10-3|TRBJ1-1|.
TGTGCCATCAGCAGACAGAGCGAGAACACTGAAGCTTTCTTT
CAISRQSENTEAFF
>few|TRBV6-5|TRBJ2-7|TRBD1
TGTGCCAGCAGTTCCTTCGAGGGGACAGGCCCCCCCGAGCAGTACTTC
CASSSFEGTGPPEQYF
>many|TRBV7-9|TRBJ1-1|TRBD1
TGTGCCAGCAGCAAGGGGGCGAACACTGAAGCTTTCTTT
CASSKGANTEAFF
>.|TRBV7-2|TRBJ2-7|TRBD1
TGTGCCAGCAGAACCGGACAGGGAGGTTCCTACGAGCAGTACTTC
CASRTGQGGSYEQYF
>.|TRBV11-2|TRBJ2-7|.
TGTGCCAGCAGCTTGCCTACGAGGGGCACGGCCGCCTACGAGCAGTACTTC
CASSLPTRGTAAYEQYF
>.|TRBV24-1|TRBJ2-7|TRBD1
TGTGCCACCAGTGAGACAGGGGGCTCCTACGAGCAGTACTTC
CATSETGGSYEQYF
>.|TRBV5-4|TRBJ1-4|.
TGTGCCAGCAGCGGCCCCGGGACCTTAAATGAAAAACTGTTTTTT
CASSGPGTLNEKLFF
>.|TRBV6-1|TRBJ1-5|TRBD1
TGTGCCAGCCAGGGGGCGTATAGCAATCGGCCCCAGCATTTT
CASQGAYSNRPQHF
>many|TRBV7-2|TRBJ1-4|.
TGTGCCAGCAGCGATGCAGGGGTGGGGAAACTGTTTTTT
CASSDAGVGKLFF
>many|TRBV29-1|TRBJ1-5|TRBD1
TGCAGCGTTGTGGGACAGGGCAATCAGCCCCAGCATTTT
CSVVGQGNQPQHF
>many|TRBV7-9|TRBJ1-5|.
TGTGCCAGCAGCTTAGATGGCCAGGGCACACAGCATTTT
CASSLDGQGTQHF